This T cell receptor beta chain was captured by sequencing in a study of blood T cells in healthy people across ages. Study findings and constraints: For the donors, CMV status was unknown and possibly confounded expanded clonotype changes.

Total RNA extracted from each sample amounted to at least 5 micrograms. As concerns this clonotype: Its specificity is not known.

Through a sample-barcoded 5' primer and a J-beta primer mix, a second PCR was run for roughly 6 to 11 cycles. Unique molecular identifiers of 12 random nucleotides labeled each cDNA. TCRdb reprocessed the 5' RACE reads via MiXCR and lists one record per CDR3 protein. The repertoire holds approximately 350,000 distinct CDR3 sequences, with over 45% as singletons. The receptor was derived from a man in his sixties in good health. Sequenced material: blood.

CDR3: CSAREGWGYTF. CDR3 DNA sequence: TGCAGTGCTAGAGAGGGTTGGGGCTACACCTTC. The chain carries TRBV20-1 and TRBJ1-2; D not resolved. The CDR3 sequence is 11 residues long. V shed 0 bases and J shed 8 bases, with 7 bases lying between them. The germline V gene encodes CDR1 DFQATT and CDR2 SNEGSKA (reference sequence).